The 5 T cell receptor beta chains below were found in one sample sequenced in a study of blood T cell repertoires in COVID-19. Using immunoSEQ multiplex PCR, the repertoire was profiled, and TCRdb retains in-frame clones only, with some absent. The profile covers more than 95,000 clones, with roughly four fifths appearing a single time and around 4.8% taken by the ten largest. Material: peripheral blood. These receptors were collected from a man in his fifties or sixties with acute or convalescent COVID-19.

The V call is TRBV7-2, the J call TRBJ1-4; D gene ambiguous. The germline V gene encodes CDR1 SGHTA and CDR2 FQGNSA. This CDR3 contains 14 residues. Trimming took off 3 bases at V and 2 bases at J, with 7 bases between the two ends. The CDR3 region is CASSFWATNEKLFF. The CDR3 coding sequence is TGTGCCAGCAGCTTCTGGGCGACTAATGAAAAACTGTTTTTT. The entire variable domain, with the rest obtained from reference TRBV7-2 and TRBJ1-4, is as follows: GAGVSQSPSNKVTEKGKDVELRCDPISGHTALYWYRQSLGQGLEFLIYFQGNSAPDKSGLPSDRFSAERTGGSVSTLTIQRTQQEDSAVYLCASSFWATNEKLFFGSGTQLSVL.

The V call is TRBV6-6, the J call TRBJ1-3; D unclear. The CDR3 totals 14 residues. V lost 5 bases, J lost 2 bases, and 10 bases lay in between. The germline V gene has CDR1 MNHNY and CDR2 SVGAGI (reference sequence). CDR3 amino acids: CASSPRAAGNTIYF. The CDR3 bases are TGTGCCAGCAGTCCGCGGGCAGCTGGAAACACCATATATTTT.

The chain couples TRBV5-4 to TRBJ1-4; TRBD1 might be the D (6 bases). The V end was cut by 5 bases, the J end by 8 bases, with 16 bases between. Germline V gene data show CDR1 as SGHNT and CDR2 as YYREEE (reference sequence). The CDR3 consists of 14 residues. Here the CDR3 reads CASSSRQAGEKLFF. DNA for the CDR3: TGTGCCAGCAGTTCGCGACAGGCCGGGGAAAAACTGTTTTTT.

This clone was seen a single time. The rearrangement uses TRBV14 and TRBJ1-3, with no clear D. Germline CDR1 is SGHDN and CDR2 is FVKESK. CDR3 length equals 14 residues. Between the trimmed V and J ends, which lost 6 bases and 0 bases, there was a span of 9 bases. Here the CDR3 DNA reads TGTGCCAGCAGACAACAGAACTCTGGAAACACCATATATTTT. Its protein is CASRQQNSGNTIYF.

V gene TRBV6-6 combines with J gene TRBJ2-6; D not resolved. The CDR3 covers 15 residues. With 8 bases removed from V and 1 base from J, the gap between germline ends came to 12 bases. Germline loops: CDR1 MNHNY, CDR2 SVGAGI (reference sequence). The CDR3 loop is CASLLSGSGANVLTF. The CDR3 DNA follows: TGTGCCAGCCTCCTGTCCGGGTCTGGGGCCAACGTCCTGACTTTC.